Described below is a single T cell receptor (beta chain) sequence and its context. The antigen remains undetermined. This record belongs to a study of CD8 T cells in ankylosing spondylitis. Study findings and constraints: In ankylosing spondylitis patients, matched synovial fluid reportedly showed significant enrichment of disease-linked clones. Seemingly characteristic of ankylosing spondylitis blood was a TCR beta motif consisting of 7 or 8 highly homologous variants. Both synovial fluid and blood in reactive arthritis had previously been reported to carry some motif variants.

Researchers built TCR beta libraries using quantitative 5'-RACE with molecular barcodes. Using its own MiXCR run on the 5' RACE reads, TCRdb lists one record per CDR3 protein. The top ten hold approximately 16% of the sample, which has 150,000 to 250,000 distinct CDR3 sequences, around 13% seen once. Per germline, CDR1 GTSNPN and CDR2 SVGIG (reference sequence). The J segment lost 4 bases and the V segment lost 5 bases, leaving 8 bases of the junction unmatched. The CDR3 is 15 residues long. The sample consisted of blood, either unsorted or a sorted T cell fraction (not recorded which). V usage is TRBV30 and J usage is TRBJ2-1; 10 nucleotides match TRBD2. The receptor's source is a male donor with ankylosing spondylitis or in good health (not recorded which). CDR3: CAWGVLAGGYNEQFF. CDR3 coding DNA: TGTGCCTGGGGCGTTTTAGCGGGAGGTTACAATGAGCAGTTCTTC.